This TCR beta chain was recorded in a study of blood T cell repertoires in COVID-19 (dated by TCRdb to 2018 to 2020). Describing the broader study: Collaborator samples came from the United States, Italy and Spain and covered acute and convalescent phases of COVID-19. Nearly every sample came with metadata listing a de-identified subject ID, COVID-19 status, age in years and sex. The dataset comprised deeply sampled blood TCRbeta repertoires from subjects exposed to, actively infected with, or recovered from COVID-19. Samples were obtained from the ongoing ImmuneRACE study (first 160 participants) and from 1,200 or so subjects provided by 6 global collaborators. A freely available public database, intended as a resource for researchers studying the immune response to SARS-CoV-2, is where the repertoires were released. HLA class I and class II types, where available, came from metadata supplied by the sample provider rather than from assay-based typing. The material from the prospective study consisted of cDNA or gDNA derived from T cells, B-cell-depleted T cells, or PBMCs.

The germline V gene encodes CDR1 SEHNR and CDR2 FQNEAQ (reference sequence). The CDR3 runs 15 amino acids, cysteine and phenylalanine included. The sequence is cut down to CDR3 DNA, 45 bases in frame from base 1. V and J are trimmed by 2 bases and 5 bases, and the gene matches miss 5 bases of the junction. The paper as a whole reports these results and caveats: The quantity of clinical and demographic metadata differed by source and by participant and was supplied without curation.

The immunoSEQ Assay, a bias-controlled multiplex PCR, was used to amplify TCRbeta CDR3 regions from genomic DNA. The study's own analysis went as follows. Within the assay, amplification of reference gene primers was used to estimate how many nucleated cells each sample contained. Sequence reads were collapsed and filtered to measure the absolute abundance of every unique TCRbeta CDR3 rearrangement. For each sample, productive Simpson clonality was calculated as the square root of Simpson's diversity index across productive rearrangements. Imported from immuneACCESS, the table was reduced by TCRdb to in-frame sequences with V and J called. These copies leave out some clones; in studies compared against another copy, an unresolved V gene accounts for under half, and the cause of the remainder is not known. Clone size and the V and J calls come from that table; the DNA yielded D and trimming. The sample table shows about 420,000 clones, and roughly 89% are seen once. Jointly, the top ten make up approximately 0.92% of the sample.

At one collaborating source in Seattle, patients were enrolled during active infection and were followed longitudinally through the course of disease. The collaborating institutions used their own protocols to collect whole blood in K2EDTA tubes. Collaborator samples were shipped for TCRbeta analysis as frozen whole blood, isolated PBMCs, or DNA extracted from either sample type. In regard to this clone: It has no known antigen specificity. The record has no base qualities; no much larger clone is one base away.

The TCR was taken from a man between 18 and 29 years old with COVID-19, enrolled during active disease. The sequenced sample consisted of peripheral blood. The V gene is TRBV7-9 and the J gene is TRBJ2-1; 8 bases in between match TRBD2. The nucleotide sequence reads as follows: TGTGCCAGCAGCTTACTGAGCGGGAGAAACAATGAGCAGTTCTTC. Its product reads: CASSLLSGRNNEQFF.